Included here is one T cell receptor beta chain sequence, with context. This specimen comes from a study of T cell changes during pregnancy in multiple sclerosis. The assay was immunoSEQ multiplex PCR, and TCRdb's table has in-frame clones only and misses some. Of approximately 65,000 clones in the sample, under 95% were seen once. The CDR3 has 15 amino acids. V lost 2 bases and J 8 bases, leaving 14 bases between the germline ends. The germline V gene has CDR1 SGHKS and CDR2 YYEKEE (reference sequence). The V and J genes are TRBV5-5 and TRBJ1-6; D is ambiguous. The sequence came from a female donor in good health, enrolled as a control in a pregnancy study. The starting material was peripheral blood, obtained in the third trimester of pregnancy. CDR3 loop: CASSFGPLGDSPLHF. CDR3 nucleotide sequence: TGTGCCAGCAGCTTTGGGCCTTTGGGCGATTCACCCCTCCACTTT.